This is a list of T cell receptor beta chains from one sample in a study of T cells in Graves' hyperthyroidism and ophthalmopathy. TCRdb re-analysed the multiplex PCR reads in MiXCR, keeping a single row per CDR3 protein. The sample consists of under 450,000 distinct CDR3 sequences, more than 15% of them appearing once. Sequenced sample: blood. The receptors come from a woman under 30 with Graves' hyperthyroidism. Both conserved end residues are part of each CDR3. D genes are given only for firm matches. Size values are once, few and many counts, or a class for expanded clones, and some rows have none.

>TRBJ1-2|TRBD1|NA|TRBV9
CASSENSQGGYGYTF
TGTGCCAGCAGCGAGAACTCACAGGGGGGATATGGCTACACCTTC
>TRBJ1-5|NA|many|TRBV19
CASRATDRGNQPQHF
TGTGCCAGTAGAGCGACAGACAGAGGAAATCAGCCCCAGCATTTT
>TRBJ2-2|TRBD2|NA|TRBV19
CATREGGRDTGELFF
TGTGCCACCCGGGAAGGCGGGAGGGACACCGGGGAGCTGTTTTTT
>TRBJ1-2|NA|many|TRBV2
CASSPEVSDYGYTF
TGTGCCAGCAGCCCCGAGGTCTCTGACTATGGCTACACCTTC
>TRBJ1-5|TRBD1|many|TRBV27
CASSTVRGKNQPQHF
TGTGCCAGCAGTACCGTCAGGGGGAAGAATCAGCCCCAGCATTTT
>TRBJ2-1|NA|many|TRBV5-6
CASGLPQGATYNEQFF
TGTGCCAGCGGACTTCCCCAGGGAGCGACCTACAATGAGCAGTTCTTC
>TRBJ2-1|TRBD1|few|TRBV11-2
CASSGRTGNYNEQFF
TGTGCCAGCAGCGGTAGGACAGGGAACTACAATGAGCAGTTCTTC
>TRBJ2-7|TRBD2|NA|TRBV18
CASSPDWTSGNNLYEQYF
TGTGCCAGCTCACCAGACTGGACTAGCGGAAACAACCTCTACGAGCAGTACTTC
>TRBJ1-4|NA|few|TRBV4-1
CASSQGVAEKLFF
TGCGCCAGCAGCCAGGGAGTAGCTGAAAAACTGTTTTTT
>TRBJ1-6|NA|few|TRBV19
CASSGAGSPLHF
TGTGCCAGTAGTGGTGCGGGGTCACCCCTCCACTTT
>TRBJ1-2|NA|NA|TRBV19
CASSILGANYGYTF
TGTGCCAGTAGTATACTGGGGGCGAACTATGGCTACACCTTC
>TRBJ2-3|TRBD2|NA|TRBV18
CASSPPGLAGDTQYF
TGTGCCAGCTCACCACCGGGACTAGCGGGAGATACGCAGTATTTT
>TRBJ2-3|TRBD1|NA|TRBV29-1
CSVESDRVPAQYF
TGCAGCGTTGAGTCGGACAGGGTTCCAGCGCAGTATTTT
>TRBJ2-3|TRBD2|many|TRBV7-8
CASSLGGTSVTDTQYF
TGTGCCAGCAGCTTAGGAGGGACTAGCGTCACAGATACGCAGTATTTT
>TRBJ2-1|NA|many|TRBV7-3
CASSPRASYNGQFF
TGTGCCAGCAGCCCACGCGCCTCCTACAATGGGCAGTTCTTC
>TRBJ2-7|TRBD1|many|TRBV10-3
CAISGTGPYEQYF
TGTGCCATCAGTGGGACAGGGCCCTACGAGCAGTACTTC
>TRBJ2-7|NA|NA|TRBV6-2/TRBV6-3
CASSYSTSSSYEQYF
TGTGCCAGCAGTTACTCGACGAGCTCGTCCTACGAGCAGTACTTC
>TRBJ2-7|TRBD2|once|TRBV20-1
CSAREASGSYEQYF
TGCAGTGCTAGAGAAGCTAGCGGGAGTTACGAGCAGTACTTC
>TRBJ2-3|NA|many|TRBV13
CASSPPGFTDTQYF
TGTGCCAGCAGCCCCCCGGGGTTCACAGATACGCAGTATTTT
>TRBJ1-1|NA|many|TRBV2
CATVELNTEAFF
TGTGCCACCGTGGAATTGAACACTGAAGCTTTCTTT
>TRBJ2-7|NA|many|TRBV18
CASSPRAAPYEQYF
TGTGCCAGCTCACCACGGGCAGCACCCTACGAGCAGTACTTC
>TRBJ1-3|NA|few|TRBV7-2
CASSILRNTIYF
TGTGCCAGCAGCATACTTCGAAACACCATATATTTT
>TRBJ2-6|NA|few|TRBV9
CASSWTGSLSGANVLTF
TGTGCCAGCAGCTGGACGGGCAGCCTCTCTGGGGCCAACGTCCTGACTTTC
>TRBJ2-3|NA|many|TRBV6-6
CASSYAGPLADTQYF
TGTGCCAGCAGTTACGCCGGCCCCCTGGCGGATACGCAGTATTTT
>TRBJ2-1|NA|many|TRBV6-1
CASRGSDGSYNEQFF
TGTGCCAGCAGAGGCTCTGACGGCTCCTACAATGAGCAGTTCTTC
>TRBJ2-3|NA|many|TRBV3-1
CASRLTGTDTQYF
TGTGCCAGCAGACTGACGGGCACAGATACGCAGTATTTT
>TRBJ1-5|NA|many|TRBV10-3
CAISPGTFDSNQPQHF
TGTGCCATCAGCCCGGGGACATTTGATAGCAATCAGCCCCAGCATTTT
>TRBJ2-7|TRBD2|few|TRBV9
CASSPQPTSVGSEQYF
TGTGCCAGCAGCCCTCAACCGACTAGCGTGGGGTCCGAGCAGTACTTC
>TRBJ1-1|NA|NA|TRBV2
CASRPTGMNTEAFF
TGTGCCAGCAGACCCACAGGTATGAACACTGAAGCTTTCTTT
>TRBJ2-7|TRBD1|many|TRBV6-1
CASSRPGQGPYEQYF
TGTGCCAGCAGCCGACCGGGACAGGGCCCCTACGAGCAGTACTTC
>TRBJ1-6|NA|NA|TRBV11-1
CASSSFFNSPLRF
TGTGCCAGCAGCTCGTTTTTTAATTCACCCCTCCGCTTT
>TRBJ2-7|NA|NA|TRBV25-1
CASSAGAHEQYF
TGTGCCAGCAGTGCAGGGGCGCACGAGCAGTACTTC
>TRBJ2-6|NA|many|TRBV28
CASSVPGANVLTF
TGTGCCAGCAGTGTCCCTGGGGCCAACGTCCTGACTTTC
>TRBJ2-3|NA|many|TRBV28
CASGRDTQYF
TGTGCCAGCGGAAGAGATACGCAGTATTTT
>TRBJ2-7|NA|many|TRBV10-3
CATTTSLTGEQYF
TGTGCCACGACCACTAGTTTAACCGGCGAGCAGTACTTC
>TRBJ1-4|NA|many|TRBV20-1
CSGQGKGATNEKLFF
TGCTCCGGTCAGGGGAAAGGGGCAACTAATGAAAAACTGTTTTTT
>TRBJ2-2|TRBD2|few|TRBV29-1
CSGGGGAGELFF
TGCAGCGGAGGCGGGGGAGCCGGGGAGCTGTTTTTT
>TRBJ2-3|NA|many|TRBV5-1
CASSFIGSTDTQYF
TGCGCCAGCAGCTTCATTGGTAGCACAGATACGCAGTATTTT
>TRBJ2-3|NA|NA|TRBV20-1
CSARRQIGDTQYF
TGCAGTGCTAGACGCCAAATTGGAGATACGCAGTATTTT